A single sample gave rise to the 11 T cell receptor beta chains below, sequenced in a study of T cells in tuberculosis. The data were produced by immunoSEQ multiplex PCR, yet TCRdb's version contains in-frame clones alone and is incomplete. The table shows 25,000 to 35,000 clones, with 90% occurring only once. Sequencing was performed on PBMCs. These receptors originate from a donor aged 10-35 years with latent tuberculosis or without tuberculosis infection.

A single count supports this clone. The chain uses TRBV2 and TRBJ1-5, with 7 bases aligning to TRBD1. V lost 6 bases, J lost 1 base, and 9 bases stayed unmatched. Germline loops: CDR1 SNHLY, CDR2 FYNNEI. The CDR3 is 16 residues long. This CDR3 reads CASSSDRVSSNQPQHF. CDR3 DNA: TGTGCCAGCAGCTCCGACAGGGTTTCGAGCAATCAGCCCCAGCATTTT.

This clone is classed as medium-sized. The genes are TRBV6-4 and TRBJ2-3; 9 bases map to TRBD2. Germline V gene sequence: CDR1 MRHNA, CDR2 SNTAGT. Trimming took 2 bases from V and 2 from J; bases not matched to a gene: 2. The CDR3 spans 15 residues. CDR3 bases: TGTGCCAGCAGTGACAGCGGGGGGAACACAGATACGCAGTATTTT. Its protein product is CASSDSGGNTDTQYF.

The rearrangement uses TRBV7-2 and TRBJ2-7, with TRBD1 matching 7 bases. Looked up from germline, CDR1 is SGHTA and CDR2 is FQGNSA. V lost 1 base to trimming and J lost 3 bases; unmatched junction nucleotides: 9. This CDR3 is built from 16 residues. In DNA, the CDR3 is TGTGCCAGCAGCTTAGTATCGACAGGGATAGGCTACGAGCAGTACTTC. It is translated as CASSLVSTGIGYEQYF. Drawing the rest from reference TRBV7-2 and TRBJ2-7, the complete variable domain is GAGVSQSPSNKVTEKGKDVELRCDPISGHTALYWYRQSLGQGLEFLIYFQGNSAPDKSGLPSDRFSAERTGGSVSTLTIQRTQQEDSAVYLCASSLVSTGIGYEQYFGPGTRLTVT.

The DNA of the CDR3 is TGCAGCATAATAGCGGGGGGTTACGAGCAGTACTTC. Its translation is CSIIAGGYEQYF. The chain uses TRBV29-1 and TRBJ2-7; 10 bases are a match to TRBD2. The CDR3 contains 12 residues. Germline trimming cut 8 bases from V and 4 bases from J; bases unmatched to any gene: 5. CDR1 SQVTM and CDR2 ANQGSEA come from the germline V gene.

In nucleotides, the CDR3 is TGTGCCAGCGCTACGGACAGGTGGTTTTACAATGAGCAGTTCTTC. It encodes CASATDRWFYNEQFF. The chain joins TRBV6-5 to TRBJ2-1; TRBD1 matches 7 bases. V trimming: 8 bases; J trimming: 4 bases; junction bases outside the gene matches: 11. Germline V gene lookup returns CDR1 MNHEY and CDR2 SVGAGI. This CDR3 comprises 15 residues.

The CDR3 region is CASSVEPRENTEAFF. CDR3 bases: TGTGCCAGCAGCGTAGAGCCCCGAGAGAACACTGAAGCTTTCTTT. The genes are TRBV9 and TRBJ1-1; D is ambiguous. Germline-derived CDR1 and CDR2 are SGDLS and YYNGEE. This CDR3 has 15 amino acids. The V end was cut by 0 bases, the J end by 1 base, with 10 bases between.

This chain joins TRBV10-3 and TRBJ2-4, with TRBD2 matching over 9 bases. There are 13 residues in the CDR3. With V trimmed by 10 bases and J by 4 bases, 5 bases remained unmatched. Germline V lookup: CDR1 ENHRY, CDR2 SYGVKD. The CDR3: CATFSGGKNIQYF. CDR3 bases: TGTGCCACATTTAGCGGGGGTAAAAACATTCAGTACTTC.

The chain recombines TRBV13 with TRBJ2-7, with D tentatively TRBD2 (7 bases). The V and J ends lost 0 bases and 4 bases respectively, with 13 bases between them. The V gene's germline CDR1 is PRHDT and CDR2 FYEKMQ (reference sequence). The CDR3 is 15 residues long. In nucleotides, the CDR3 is TGTGCCAGCAGCTTAGGCCGGGGGGCGTTGTACGAGCAGTACTTC. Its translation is CASSLGRGALYEQYF.

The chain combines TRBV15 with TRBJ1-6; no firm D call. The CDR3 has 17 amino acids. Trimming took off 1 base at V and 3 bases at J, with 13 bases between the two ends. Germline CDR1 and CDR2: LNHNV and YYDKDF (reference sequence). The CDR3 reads CATSRGRPGDYNSPLHF. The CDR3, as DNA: TGTGCCACCAGCAGAGGGAGGCCAGGCGACTATAATTCACCCCTCCACTTT.

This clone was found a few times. This CDR3 is CASSPRTEYNSPLHF. CDR3 coding DNA: TGTGCCAGCTCACCAAGGACAGAATATAATTCACCCCTCCACTTT. This chain connects TRBV18 to TRBJ1-6; TRBD1 might be the D (6 bases). The CDR3 loop spans 15 amino acids. CDR1 and CDR2 from the germline V gene are KGHSH and LQKENI. Trimming removed 2 bases from V and 4 bases from J, with 9 bases in between.

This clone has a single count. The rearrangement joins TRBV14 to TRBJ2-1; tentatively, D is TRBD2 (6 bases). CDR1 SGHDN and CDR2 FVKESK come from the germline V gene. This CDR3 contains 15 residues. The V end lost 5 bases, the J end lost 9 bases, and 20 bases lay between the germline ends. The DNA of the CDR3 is TGTGCCAGCAGCTCACAATCCAAGCGCGGGACTGAGCAGTTCTTC. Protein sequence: CASSSQSKRGTEQFF. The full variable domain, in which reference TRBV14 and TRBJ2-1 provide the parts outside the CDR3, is EAGVTQFPSHSVIEKGQTVTLRCDPISGHDNLYWYRRVMGKEIKFLLHFVKESKQDESGMPNNRFLAERTGGTYSTLKVQPAELEDSGVYFCASSSQSKRGTEQFFGPGTRLTVL.